Described below is a single T cell receptor (beta chain) sequence and its context. The data belong to a study of blood T cell repertoires in COVID-19. Study context: COVID-19 samples from acute and convalescent phases originated in the United States, Italy and Spain. Sources were T cells, B-cell-depleted T cells, or PBMCs; the material itself was cDNA or gDNA.

Authors' analysis steps: Cell counts per sample came from amplifying reference gene primers. Here immunoSEQ multiplex PCR was the method, and the copy in TCRdb shows in-frame clones only, minus some. The V and J calls and clone size are taken from that table; D and trimming were inferred from the DNA. The sample records tens of thousands of clones, about 87% being singletons. Germline CDR1 MNHEY, CDR2 SMNVEV (reference sequence). CDR3 length equals 16 residues. The ends lost 6 bases at V and 7 bases at J; junction bases unmatched: 14. This chain joins TRBV27 and TRBJ1-1; 10 nucleotides align to TRBD1. Sequenced: peripheral blood. The receptor was isolated from a man older than 75 with active COVID-19. The CDR3 region is CASRPSPGQGTSEAFF. CDR3 nucleotides: TGTGCCAGCAGACCCAGCCCGGGACAGGGGACAAGTGAAGCTTTCTTT.